This T cell receptor beta chain was identified in a study of molecular identifiers for immune sequencing clone quantification. From germline, CDR1 is MGHRA and CDR2 YSYEKL. V lost 0 bases and J 4 bases, leaving 7 bases between the germline ends. The CDR3 has 14 amino acids. Each CDR3 protein gets one entry after TCRdb re-called the PCR reads with MiXCR. The sample has approximately 670,000 distinct CDR3 sequences, 15% to 20% seen once. Naive CD8 T cell sorting was performed on the CD8+CD4-CCR7+CD45RA+ phenotype. The specimen was naive CD8+ T cells from blood, with Jurkat cell RNA spiked in. The subset: FACS-sorted CD8+CD4-CCR7+CD45RA+ naive T cells. The receptor was derived from a human donor in good health. Some libraries in this study had Jurkat cell RNA spiked in. The chain recombines TRBV4-1 with TRBJ2-1; D may be TRBD1 (5 bases). In DNA form, the CDR3 reads TGCGCCAGCAGCCAAGAAGACAGATACAATGAGCAGTTCTTC. Protein product: CASSQEDRYNEQFF.